This T cell receptor (beta chain) comes out of a study of tumor-infiltrating lymphocytes in oesophageal squamous cell carcinoma. CDR1 and CDR2 (germline): SGHVS, FQNEAQ. CDR3 size: 14 residues. V was trimmed by 6 bases and J by 3 bases, leaving 14 bases between them. TCRdb redid the calling of the PCR reads with MiXCR, one entry per CDR3 protein. The sample shows about 22,000 distinct CDR3 sequences, about a third of them seen only once. Material: esophageal tumor tissue. The receptor's source is a female donor with esophageal squamous cell carcinoma. The J gene is TRBJ1-1, the V gene TRBV7-8; the D is unclear. For the CDR3, the DNA is TGTGCCAGCAGTCGCCGATCCGGACACACTGAAGCTTTCTTT. It is translated as CASSRRSGHTEAFF.